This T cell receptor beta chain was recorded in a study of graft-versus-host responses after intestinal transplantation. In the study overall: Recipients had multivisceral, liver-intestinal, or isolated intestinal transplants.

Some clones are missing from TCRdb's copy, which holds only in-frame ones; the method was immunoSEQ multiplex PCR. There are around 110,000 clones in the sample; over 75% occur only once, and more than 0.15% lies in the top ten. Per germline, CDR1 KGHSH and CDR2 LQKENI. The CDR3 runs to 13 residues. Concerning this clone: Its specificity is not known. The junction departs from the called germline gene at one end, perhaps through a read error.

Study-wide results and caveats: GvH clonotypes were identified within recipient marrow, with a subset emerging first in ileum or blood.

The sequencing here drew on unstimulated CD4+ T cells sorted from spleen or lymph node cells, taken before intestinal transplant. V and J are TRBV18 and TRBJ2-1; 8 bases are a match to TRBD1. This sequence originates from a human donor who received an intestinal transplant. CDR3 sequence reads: CASSAPGQDEQFF. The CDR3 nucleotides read TGTGCCAGCTCAGCACCGGGACAGGATGAGCAGTTCTTC.